The 26 T cell receptor beta chains below come from one sample, sequenced in a study of early T cells in non-severe SARS-CoV-2 infection. TCRdb passed the 5' RACE reads through MiXCR, listing each CDR3 protein once. The table shows 43,000 or so distinct CDR3 sequences, with almost 7.5% occurring only once. The material sequenced was whole blood. These receptors were taken from an adult who was a healthcare worker with PCR-confirmed SARS-CoV-2 infection or an uninfected control (not recorded which).

In its sample, this clonotype was seen many times. The chain uses TRBV7-9 and TRBJ2-7; 9 bases line up with TRBD1. With V trimmed by 4 bases and J by 4 bases, 8 bases remained unmatched. Germline V CDR1 and CDR2: SEHNR, FQNEAQ (reference sequence). This CDR3 has 15 amino acids. DNA of the CDR3: TGTGCCAGCAGCTCGGAGGGGACAGGGAATTACGAGCAGTACTTC. Translating it yields CASSSEGTGNYEQYF.

V and J are TRBV5-1 and TRBJ2-3; the D gene is possibly TRBD2 (5 bases). The germline V and J ends were trimmed by 4 bases and 4 bases, with 16 bases remaining between them. The CDR3 has 15 amino acids. The germline V gene has CDR1 SGHRS and CDR2 YFSETQ. CDR3 nucleotide sequence: TGCGCCAGCAGCGCGGGCCTCAGCCCGGCAGATACGCAGTATTTT. As protein: CASSAGLSPADTQYF.

This clonotype was detected only a few times. This rearrangement joins TRBV20-1 to TRBJ2-2; D perhaps matches TRBD1 (5 bases). V lost 3 bases to trimming and J lost 1 base, with 6 bases between them. The CDR3 contains 13 residues. Germline values: CDR1 DFQATT, CDR2 SNEGSKA (reference sequence). Here the CDR3 reads CSASRGNTGELFF. The DNA for the CDR3 is TGCAGTGCTAGTAGGGGGAACACCGGGGAGCTGTTTTTT.

The table lists this clonotype with many counts. This chain connects TRBV3-1 to TRBJ2-6; perhaps TRBD1 as D (6 bases). Trimming took off 4 bases at V and 11 bases at J, with 21 bases between the two ends. The length of the CDR3 is 16 residues. Germline loops: CDR1 LGHDT, CDR2 YNNKEL (reference sequence). CDR3 sequence: CASSLTGTPNSHVLTF. CDR3 sequence (DNA): TGTGCCAGCAGCCTCACCGGGACACCCAACAGCCACGTCCTGACTTTC.

This sequence joins TRBV12-3 or TRBV12-4 and TRBJ1-2; 9 nucleotides match TRBD1. V was clipped by 6 bases and J by 5 bases; unmatched bases: 7. The CDR3 is made up of 14 amino acids. CDR3 DNA sequence: TGTGCCAGCAGGTCACAGGGGGCCGGGTATGGCTACACCTTC. Its protein product is CASRSQGAGYGYTF.

Many counts were recorded for this clonotype. The chain uses TRBV7-3 and TRBJ2-3, with a tentative D call TRBD2 (5 bases). The CDR3 length is 14 residues. Germline V gene lookup returns CDR1 SGHTA and CDR2 FQGTGA. Trimming shortened V by 2 bases and J by 2 bases, and 8 bases separated the two germline ends. The chain's CDR3 is CASSLDGNTDTQYF. CDR3 DNA: TGTGCCAGCAGCTTAGACGGGAACACAGATACGCAGTATTTT.

In its sample, this clonotype was seen many times. This rearrangement joins TRBV28 to TRBJ2-7; the D call may be TRBD1 or TRBD2 (5 bases each). The germline V and J ends were trimmed by 4 bases and 3 bases, with 13 bases remaining between them. The germline V gene encodes CDR1 MDHEN and CDR2 SYDVKM. The CDR3 is 14 residues long. Written as DNA, the CDR3 is TGTGCCAGCAGTTCACCGGGACGGATCTACGAGCAGTACTTC. Translation gives CASSSPGRIYEQYF.

This clonotype was counted only a few times. The V call is TRBV25-1, the J call TRBJ2-1; D call uncertain. CDR3 length equals 14 residues. The germline V gene has CDR1 MGHDK and CDR2 SYGVNS. The V gene lost 0 bases and the J gene lost 2 bases, with 5 bases spanning the gap. The CDR3 region has the DNA TGTGCCAGCAGTGAATATTCAGCCTACAATGAGCAGTTCTTC. Amino acids: CASSEYSAYNEQFF.

The gene calls are TRBV6-5 and TRBJ2-5; 8 bases align to TRBD2. The CDR3 length is 13 residues. The germline gives CDR1 MNHEY, CDR2 SVGAGI. Losses at the gene ends were 2 bases for V and 5 bases for J; bases not matched to a gene: 1. DNA for the CDR3: TGTGCCAGCAGTTACCGACTAGCGGAGACCCAGTACTTC. Encoded protein: CASSYRLAETQYF.

This clonotype was seen more than once but under ten times. The chain links TRBV12-3 or TRBV12-4 to TRBJ2-2, with 9 bases that match TRBD2. The CDR3 is 14 amino acids. Trimming cost V 6 bases and J 4 bases; bases outside gene matches: 3. CDR3 DNA: TGTGCCAGCAGACTTAGCGGGGGCACCGGGGAGCTGTTTTTT. As protein: CASRLSGGTGELFF.

This clonotype has only a few counts. CDR3 DNA sequence: TGTGCCAGCAGCCCGGCCAGGGACTTAAACATTCAGTACTTC. This encodes CASSPARDLNIQYF. The V and J genes are TRBV7-9 and TRBJ2-4; D is possibly TRBD2 (6 bases). The V gene's germline CDR1 is SEHNR and CDR2 FQNEAQ (reference sequence). Trimming took off 5 bases at V and 6 bases at J, with 14 bases between the two ends. The CDR3 loop spans 14 amino acids.

In its sample, this clonotype ranks as medium-sized. The rearrangement links TRBV20-1 to TRBJ2-3; 7 bases are a match to TRBD1. Germline lookup yields CDR1 DFQATT and CDR2 SNEGSKA (reference sequence). Trimming removed 0 bases from V and 9 bases from J; junction bases left unmatched: 3. The CDR3 covers 12 residues. The CDR3 reads CSAREQGLTQYF. For the CDR3, the DNA is TGCAGTGCTAGAGAACAGGGGTTAACGCAGTATTTT.

The chain is built from TRBV7-2 and TRBJ2-3; tentatively, D is TRBD1 (5 bases). V lost 5 bases and J lost 7, with 10 bases in between. CDR3 size: 12 residues. The germline V gene has CDR1 SGHTA and CDR2 FQGNSA. CDR3 region: CASSPDSYTQYF. CDR3 sequence (DNA): TGTGCCAGCAGCCCAGACAGCTATACGCAGTATTTT.

The genes are TRBV28 and TRBJ1-4; 11 bases map to TRBD1. This CDR3 is built from 15 residues. Trimming removed 8 bases from V and 7 bases from J; junction bases left unmatched: 9. Germline V lookup: CDR1 MDHEN, CDR2 SYDVKM. CDR3 nucleotide sequence: TGTGCCAGCTCCTCCGGACAGGGGGCGATTGAAAAACTGTTTTTT. Translating gives CASSSGQGAIEKLFF. The full variable domain, with the rest looked up from reference TRBV28 and TRBJ1-4, is DVKVTQSSRYLVKRTGEKVFLECVQDMDHENMFWYRQDPGLGLRLIYFSYDVKMKEKGDIPEGYSVSREKKERFSLILESASTNQTSMYLCASSSGQGAIEKLFFGSGTQLSVL.

This chain joins TRBV15 and TRBJ2-5, with a possible D match to TRBD1 (6 bases). From germline, CDR1 is LNHNV and CDR2 YYDKDF (reference sequence). The CDR3 sequence is 15 residues long. The V end lost 1 base, the J end lost 1 base, and 10 bases lay between the germline ends. The chain's CDR3 is CATSRVGQSQETQYF. The CDR3 coding sequence is TGTGCCACCAGCAGAGTTGGACAGTCCCAAGAGACCCAGTACTTC.

The sample holds many counts of this clonotype. The chain employs TRBV4-3 and TRBJ1-6, with D unclear. The germline V gene has CDR1 LGHNA and CDR2 YSLEER. The CDR3 length is 15 residues. Between the trimmed V and J ends, which lost 1 base and 7 bases, there was a span of 11 bases. The CDR3 region has the DNA TGCGCCAGCAGCCAAGTATTCGGGCGGAATTCACCCCTCCACTTT. As protein: CASSQVFGRNSPLHF.

This clonotype was observed at least ten times. V and J are TRBV6-1 and TRBJ2-5; D not resolved. The CDR3 contains 13 residues. CDR1 is MNHNS, CDR2 SASEGT, per germline. The V end lost 1 base, the J end lost 2 bases, and 5 bases lay between the germline ends. This CDR3 is CASSEERQETQYF. The CDR3 bases are TGTGCCAGCAGTGAAGAGAGGCAAGAGACCCAGTACTTC.

The rearrangement joins TRBV5-6 to TRBJ1-6; TRBD1 might be the D (6 bases). This CDR3 has 13 residues. V lost 2 bases and J 10 bases, leaving 10 bases between the germline ends. The germline V gene has CDR1 SGHDT and CDR2 YYEEEE. The DNA for the CDR3 is TGTGCCAGCAGCTTTTACAGGGACTCACCCCTCCACTTT. Protein sequence: CASSFYRDSPLHF.

This chain joins TRBV5-1 and TRBJ1-1; D is unresolved. The CDR3 totals 11 residues. V was cut by 7 bases and J by 3 bases, with 7 bases left in between. CDR1 and CDR2 from the germline V gene are SGHRS and YFSETQ. The CDR3 region is CASWEDTEAFF. In DNA, the CDR3 is TGCGCCAGCTGGGAGGACACTGAAGCTTTCTTT.

This clonotype was recorded many times. V is TRBV7-2 and J is TRBJ1-4, with TRBD1 matching over 7 bases. CDR1 is SGHTA, CDR2 FQGNSA, per germline. The V and J ends lost 6 bases and 11 bases, in that order; junction bases with no gene match: 12. The length of the CDR3 is 14 residues. The CDR3 reads CASSPDRVMKKLFF. As DNA, the CDR3 is TGTGCCAGCAGTCCAGACAGGGTGATGAAGAAACTGTTTTTT.

V usage is TRBV6-6 and J usage is TRBJ1-2, with 10 bases aligning to TRBD1. V shed 5 bases and J 6 bases; nucleotides not matched to a gene: 3. Per the germline V gene, CDR1 is MNHNY and CDR2 is SVGAGI (reference sequence). CDR3 length equals 13 residues. CDR3 bases: TGTGCCAGCAGTAGACAGGGGGCGGATGGCTACACCTTC. Protein product: CASSRQGADGYTF.

This clonotype has ten or more counts. CDR3 sequence (DNA): TGTGCCAGCAGCTTTGTCACTAGCGGGGACGGGGAGCTGTTTTTT. Protein product: CASSFVTSGDGELFF. The rearrangement joins TRBV7-3 to TRBJ2-2, with TRBD2 matching 10 bases. Germline V lookup: CDR1 SGHTA, CDR2 FQGTGA. The CDR3 extends over 15 amino acids. Unmatched junction bases numbered 5, after V lost 3 bases and J lost 7 bases.

This clonotype occurred many times. The chain uses TRBV10-3 and TRBJ2-7, with TRBD1 matching 12 bases. CDR3 length equals 14 residues. The V gene end was trimmed by 6 bases and the J gene end by 7 bases; junction bases not matched to a gene: 7. The germline CDR1 and CDR2 sequences are ENHRY and SYGVKD. This CDR3 is CAISQGQGAWEQYF. In DNA, the CDR3 is TGTGCCATCAGCCAGGGACAGGGGGCTTGGGAGCAGTACTTC.

This CDR3 reads CASSLIATDGYTF. CDR3 nucleotide sequence: TGTGCCAGCAGCCTCATTGCTACAGATGGCTACACCTTC. This sequence joins TRBV7-9 and TRBJ1-2, with D unresolved. The CDR3 is 13 residues long. The V gene's germline CDR1 is SEHNR and CDR2 FQNEAQ (reference sequence). Trimming took 5 bases from V and 6 from J, leaving 13 bases between them.

The chain couples TRBV27 to TRBJ2-7, with 9 bases fitting TRBD1. Germline values: CDR1 MNHEY, CDR2 SMNVEV (reference sequence). The CDR3 loop spans 16 amino acids. After removal of 6 bases from V and 5 bases from J, the junction contained 14 bases not matched to a gene. CDR3 nucleotides: TGTGCCAGCAGCCTTAGCCACAGGGGGCTCCGGGACGAGCAGTACTTC. Its translation: CASSLSHRGLRDEQYF.

This clonotype was observed at least ten times. This rearrangement joins TRBV12-3 or TRBV12-4 to TRBJ2-3, with a tentative D call TRBD2 (6 bases). With 5 bases removed from V and 3 bases from J, the gap between germline ends came to 12 bases. The CDR3 extends over 14 amino acids. The CDR3 sequence: CASSRTTPTDTQYF. CDR3 sequence (DNA): TGTGCCAGCAGTCGGACTACCCCAACAGATACGCAGTATTTT.